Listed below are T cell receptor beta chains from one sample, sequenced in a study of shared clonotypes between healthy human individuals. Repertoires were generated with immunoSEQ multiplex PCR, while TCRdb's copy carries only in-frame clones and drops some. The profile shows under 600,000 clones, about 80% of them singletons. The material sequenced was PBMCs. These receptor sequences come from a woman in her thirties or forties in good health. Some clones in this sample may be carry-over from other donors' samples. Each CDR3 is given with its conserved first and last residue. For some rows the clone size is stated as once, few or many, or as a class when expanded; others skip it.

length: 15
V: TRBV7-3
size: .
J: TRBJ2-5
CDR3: CASSSSGRAGETQYF

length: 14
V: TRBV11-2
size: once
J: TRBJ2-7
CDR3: CASSLIAAPYEQYF

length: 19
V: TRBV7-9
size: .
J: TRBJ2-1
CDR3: CASSLASTGAGIRYNEQFF

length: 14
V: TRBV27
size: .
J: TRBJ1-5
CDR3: CASSSSGTRGPQHF

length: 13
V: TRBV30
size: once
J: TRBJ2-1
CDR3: CAWSPGLVNEQFF

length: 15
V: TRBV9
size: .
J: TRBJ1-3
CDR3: CASSVTQSSGNTIYF

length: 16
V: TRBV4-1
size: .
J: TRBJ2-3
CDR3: CASSQRDTTTLDTQYF

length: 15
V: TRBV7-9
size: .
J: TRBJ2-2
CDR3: CASSKTSGRSGELFF

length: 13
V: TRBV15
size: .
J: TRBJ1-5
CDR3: CATSPTTRQPQHF

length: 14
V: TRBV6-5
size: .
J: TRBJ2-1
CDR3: CASSYSLGTWEQFF

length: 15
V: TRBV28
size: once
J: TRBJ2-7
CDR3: CASGNRAPAPYEQYF

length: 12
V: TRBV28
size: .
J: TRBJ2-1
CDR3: CASSFREYEQFF

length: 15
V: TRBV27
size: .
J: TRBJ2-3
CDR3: CASKKVDFTKDTQYF

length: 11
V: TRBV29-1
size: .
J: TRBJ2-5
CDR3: CSVEAGETQYF

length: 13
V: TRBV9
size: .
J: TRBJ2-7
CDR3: CASSGSGSYEQYF

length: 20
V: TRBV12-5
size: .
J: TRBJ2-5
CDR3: CASGLPLPATSGAVVETQYF

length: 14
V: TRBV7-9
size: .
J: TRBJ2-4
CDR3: CASSLGSSHDIQYF

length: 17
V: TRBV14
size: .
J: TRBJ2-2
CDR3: CASSPRGGGAVTGELFF

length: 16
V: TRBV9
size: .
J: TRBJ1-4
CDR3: CASSSRPGQGYEKLFF

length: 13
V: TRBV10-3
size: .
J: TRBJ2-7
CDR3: CAISGTVWDEQYF

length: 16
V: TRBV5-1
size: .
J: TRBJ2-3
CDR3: CASSLEGAGASGTQYF

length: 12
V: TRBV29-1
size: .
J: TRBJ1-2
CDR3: CSVSGFSGGYTF

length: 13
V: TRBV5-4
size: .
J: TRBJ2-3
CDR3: CASSLGTADTQYF

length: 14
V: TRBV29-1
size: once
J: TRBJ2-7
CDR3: CSAGTSASSYEQYF

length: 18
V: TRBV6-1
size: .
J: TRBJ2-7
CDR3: CASSVRGGWTGNSYEQYF